This is a list of T cell receptor beta chains from one sample in a study of T cells of healthy individuals. Via MiXCR, TCRdb re-called the 5' RACE reads, giving one row per CDR3 protein. The repertoire has tens of thousands of distinct CDR3 sequences, under 20% of them found once; the top ten carry around 4.5%. All receptors come from a human donor in good health. The CDR3 runs from the conserved cysteine through the conserved F or W. D genes are given only for firm matches. Only part of the rows carry a size: once, few, many, or a class if the clone is expanded.

clone_size	d_call	v_call	j_call	cdr3_aa	cdr3_nt
many	.	TRBV14	TRBJ2-7	CASSQDSRSEQYF	TGTGCCAGCAGCCAAGATAGTCGCTCCGAGCAGTACTTC
.	.	TRBV3-1	TRBJ1-6	CASSQDNNFSPLHF	TGTGCCAGCAGCCAAGATAACAACTTTTCACCCCTCCACTTT
many	.	TRBV12-3/TRBV12-4	TRBJ2-2	CASRATNTGELFF	TGTGCCAGCAGGGCCACGAACACCGGGGAGCTGTTTTTT
many	.	TRBV19	TRBJ2-5	CASSIEETQYF	TGTGCCAGTAGTATCGAAGAGACCCAGTACTTC
once	.	TRBV29-1	TRBJ1-1	CSAKTDMDTEAFF	TGCAGCGCCAAAACGGACATGGACACTGAAGCTTTCTTT
many	.	TRBV7-9	TRBJ1-6	CASSLAGGNNSPLHF	TGTGCCAGCAGCTTAGCCGGCGGCAATAATTCACCCCTCCACTTT
few	.	TRBV28	TRBJ2-1	CASSLERTYNEQFF	TGTGCCAGCAGTTTAGAACGGACTTACAATGAGCAGTTCTTC
many	.	TRBV27	TRBJ1-6	CASSYRVGYNSPLHF	TGTGCCAGCAGCTATAGGGTGGGTTATAATTCACCCCTCCACTTT
many	.	TRBV2	TRBJ2-3	CASSARVGTDTQYF	TGTGCCAGCAGTGCAAGAGTGGGCACAGATACGCAGTATTTT
many	.	TRBV4-2	TRBJ2-2	CASSQDPARPGELFF	TGTGCCAGCAGCCAAGATCCGGCCCGCCCCGGGGAGCTGTTTTTT
many	TRBD2	TRBV20-1	TRBJ2-7	CSAEAAGGPDHEQYF	TGCAGTGCTGAGGCTGCGGGAGGGCCGGACCACGAGCAGTACTTC
.	TRBD1	TRBV27	TRBJ2-6	CASSSRQGASGANVLTF	TGTGCCAGCAGTTCCCGACAGGGGGCCTCTGGGGCCAACGTCCTGACTTTC
few	.	TRBV7-2	TRBJ2-1	CASSRLTKGWEQFF	TGTGCCAGCAGCCGACTCACAAAGGGCTGGGAGCAGTTCTTC
many	.	TRBV5-6	TRBJ2-2	CASSLRGTPNTGELFF	TGTGCCAGCAGCCTTAGGGGGACTCCGAACACCGGGGAGCTGTTTTTT
few	TRBD2	TRBV4-2	TRBJ2-3	CASSPQERGGPDTQYF	TGTGCCAGCAGCCCCCAGGAGCGGGGGGGCCCCGATACGCAGTATTTT